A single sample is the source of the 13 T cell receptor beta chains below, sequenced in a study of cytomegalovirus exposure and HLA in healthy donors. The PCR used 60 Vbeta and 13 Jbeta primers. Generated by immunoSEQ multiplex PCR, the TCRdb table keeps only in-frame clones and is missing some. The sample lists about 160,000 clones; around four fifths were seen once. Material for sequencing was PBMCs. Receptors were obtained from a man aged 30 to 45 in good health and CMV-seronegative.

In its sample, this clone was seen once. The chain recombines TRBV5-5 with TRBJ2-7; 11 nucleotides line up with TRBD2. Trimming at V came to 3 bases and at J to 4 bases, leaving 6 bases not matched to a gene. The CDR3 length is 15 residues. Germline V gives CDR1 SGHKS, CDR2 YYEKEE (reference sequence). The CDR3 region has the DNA TGTGCCAGCAGCTCCTCGACTAGCGGGACTTACGAGCAGTACTTC. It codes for CASSSSTSGTYEQYF.

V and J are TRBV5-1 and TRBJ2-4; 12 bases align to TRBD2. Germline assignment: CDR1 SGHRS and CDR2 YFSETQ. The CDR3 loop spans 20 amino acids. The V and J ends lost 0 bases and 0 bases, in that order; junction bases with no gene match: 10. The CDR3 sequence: CASSLDPSSGRAGAKNIQYF. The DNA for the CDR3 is TGCGCCAGCAGCTTGGATCCCTCTAGCGGGAGGGCCGGAGCCAAAAACATTCAGTACTTC.

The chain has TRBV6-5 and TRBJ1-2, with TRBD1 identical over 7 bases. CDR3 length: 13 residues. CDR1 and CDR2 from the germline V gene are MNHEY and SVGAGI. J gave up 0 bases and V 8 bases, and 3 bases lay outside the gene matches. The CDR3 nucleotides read TGTGCCAGCGTCCAGGGGGCTAACTATGGCTACACCTTC. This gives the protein CASVQGANYGYTF.

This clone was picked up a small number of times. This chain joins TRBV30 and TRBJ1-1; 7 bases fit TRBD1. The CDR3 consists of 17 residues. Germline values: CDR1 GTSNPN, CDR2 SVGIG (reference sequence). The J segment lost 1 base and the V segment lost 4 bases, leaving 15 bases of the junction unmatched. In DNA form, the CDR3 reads TGTGCCTGGATCGATAGACAGGGATTGATTCAGAACACTGAAGCTTTCTTT. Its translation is CAWIDRQGLIQNTEAFF.

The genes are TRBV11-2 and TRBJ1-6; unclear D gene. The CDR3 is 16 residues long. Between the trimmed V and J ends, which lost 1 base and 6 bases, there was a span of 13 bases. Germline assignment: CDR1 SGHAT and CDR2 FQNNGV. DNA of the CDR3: TGTGCCAGCAGCTTAGTGGAGGGCCTTGCTAATTCACCCCTCCACTTT. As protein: CASSLVEGLANSPLHF.

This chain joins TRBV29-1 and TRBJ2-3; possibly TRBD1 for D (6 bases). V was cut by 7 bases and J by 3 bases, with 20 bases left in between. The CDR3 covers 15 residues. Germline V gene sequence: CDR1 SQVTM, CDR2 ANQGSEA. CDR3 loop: CSGVTGLISTDTQYF. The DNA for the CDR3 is TGCAGCGGGGTCACAGGGTTAATTTCGACAGATACGCAGTATTTT.

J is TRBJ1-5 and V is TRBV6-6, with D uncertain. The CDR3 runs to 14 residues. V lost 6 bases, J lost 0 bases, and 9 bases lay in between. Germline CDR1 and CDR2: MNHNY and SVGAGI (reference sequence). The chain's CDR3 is CASRETGSNQPQHF. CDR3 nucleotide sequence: TGTGCCAGCAGAGAGACGGGTAGCAATCAGCCCCAGCATTTT.

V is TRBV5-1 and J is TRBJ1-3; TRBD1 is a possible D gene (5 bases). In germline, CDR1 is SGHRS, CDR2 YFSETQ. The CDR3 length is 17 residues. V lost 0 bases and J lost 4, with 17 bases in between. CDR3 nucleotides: TGCGCCAGCAGCTTGGGGGACCCCGGAGGGTCCGGAAACACCATATATTTT. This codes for CASSLGDPGGSGNTIYF.

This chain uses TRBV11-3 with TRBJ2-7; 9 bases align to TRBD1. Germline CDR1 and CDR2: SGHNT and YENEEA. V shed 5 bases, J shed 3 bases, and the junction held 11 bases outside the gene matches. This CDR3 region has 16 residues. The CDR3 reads CASSLSYGTGSYEQYF. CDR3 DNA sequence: TGTGCCAGCAGCCTAAGTTACGGGACAGGGAGCTACGAGCAGTACTTC.

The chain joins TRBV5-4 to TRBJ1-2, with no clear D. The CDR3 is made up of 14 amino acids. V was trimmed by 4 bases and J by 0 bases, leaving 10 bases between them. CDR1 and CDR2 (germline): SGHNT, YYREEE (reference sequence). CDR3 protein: CASSRPGTNYGYTF. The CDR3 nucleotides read TGTGCCAGCAGCCGACCGGGAACTAACTATGGCTACACCTTC.

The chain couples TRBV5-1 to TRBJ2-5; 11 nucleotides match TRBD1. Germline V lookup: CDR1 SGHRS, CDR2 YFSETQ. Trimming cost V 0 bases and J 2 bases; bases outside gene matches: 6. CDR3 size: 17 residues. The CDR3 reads CASSLGTGGFGQETQYF. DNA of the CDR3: TGCGCCAGCAGCTTGGGGACAGGGGGCTTTGGTCAAGAGACCCAGTACTTC. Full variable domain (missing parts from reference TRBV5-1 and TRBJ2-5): KAGVTQTPRYLIKTRGQQVTLSCSPISGHRSVSWYQQTPGQGLQFLFEYFSETQRNKGNFPGRFSGRQFSNSRSEMNVSTLELGDSALYLCASSLGTGGFGQETQYFGPGTRLLVL.

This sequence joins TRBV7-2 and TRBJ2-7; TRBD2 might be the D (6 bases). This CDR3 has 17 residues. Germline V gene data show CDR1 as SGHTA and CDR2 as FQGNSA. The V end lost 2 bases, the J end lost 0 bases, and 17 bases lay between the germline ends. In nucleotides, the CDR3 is TGTGCCAGCAGCTTAAAGGGCCGGGACGGGAGCTCCTACGAGCAGTACTTC. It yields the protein CASSLKGRDGSSYEQYF. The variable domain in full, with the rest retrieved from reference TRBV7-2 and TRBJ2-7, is GAGVSQSPSNKVTEKGKDVELRCDPISGHTALYWYRQSLGQGLEFLIYFQGNSAPDKSGLPSDRFSAERTGGSVSTLTIQRTQQEDSAVYLCASSLKGRDGSSYEQYFGPGTRLTVT.

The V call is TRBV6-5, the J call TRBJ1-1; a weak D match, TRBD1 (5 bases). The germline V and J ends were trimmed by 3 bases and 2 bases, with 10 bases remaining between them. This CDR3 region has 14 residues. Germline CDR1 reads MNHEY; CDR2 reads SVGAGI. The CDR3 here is CASSYTGTNTEAFF. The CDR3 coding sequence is TGTGCCAGCAGTTATACAGGAACCAACACTGAAGCTTTCTTT.